The source of this TCR beta chain is a study of T-cell memory formation after mild COVID-19. Findings and caveats of the study: Clones contracting over day 15 to 85 were CD4/CD8 balanced, with later expanders leaning CD4+. Pre-infection memory harbored some responding clones, suggesting cross-reactive memory joined.

Per germline, CDR1 KGHSH and CDR2 LQKENI. The CDR3 totals 14 residues. The junction had 4 bases not matched to a gene; V was cut back by 2 bases and J by 4 bases. TCRdb re-called the 5' RACE reads through MiXCR, storing one row per CDR3 protein. The sample yields about 160,000 distinct CDR3 sequences, roughly 31% seen once. This clonotype was counted a few times. Its antigen remains unidentified. This receptor was obtained from an adult woman who had mild COVID-19 (a few samples of this study predate the infection). Cell type and time point are not known. Sequenced sample: PBMCs or a T cell subset sorted from them (not recorded which). This sequence joins TRBV18 and TRBJ1-1; TRBD1 aligns across 7 bases. In DNA, the CDR3 is TGTGCCAGCTCACCAATGGCAGGGGGCACTGAAGCTTTCTTT. Encoded protein: CASSPMAGGTEAFF.